The following is a TCR beta chain sequence with its context. Its antigen is unidentified. The study ran its PCR with 60 Vbeta and 13 Jbeta primers. Some clones are missing from TCRdb's copy, which holds only in-frame ones; the method was immunoSEQ multiplex PCR. The sample lists 170,000 or so clones, roughly 83% occurring once. V was pared by 8 bases and J by 0 bases, with 17 bases between. Germline assignment: CDR1 LNHNV and CDR2 YYDKDF (reference sequence). CDR3 length equals 15 residues. The data were taken from a study of cytomegalovirus exposure and HLA in healthy donors. General study findings and limits: Many donors carried some public TCRs, although rarity characterized most TCR sequences.

Healthy bone marrow donors made up the cohort. This sequence joins TRBV15 and TRBJ2-7; D may be TRBD1 (6 bases). The specimen was PBMCs. The clonotype was recovered from a boy aged 2 to 10 in good health and CMV-seronegative. DNA of the CDR3: TGTGCCACCGGACAGACGGAGAAGAGCTCCTACGAGCAGTACTTC. Protein: CATGQTEKSSYEQYF.